What follows are 19 T cell receptor beta chains derived from one specimen sequenced in a study of OX40 agonist ivuxolimab in advanced cancers. Produced via immunoSEQ multiplex PCR; TCRdb's table is partial and in-frame only. The sample has tens of thousands of clones; around 80% are singletons. The sequences come from CD4+ or CD8+ T cells sorted from blood, collected in a trial of the OX40 agonist ivuxolimab. All receptors derive from an adult with an advanced solid tumor such as melanoma, head and neck, liver or kidney cancer.

This chain connects TRBV28 to TRBJ1-2; 8 bases match TRBD1. This CDR3 contains 14 residues. The junction had 7 bases not matched to a gene; V was cut back by 5 bases and J by 5 bases. CDR1 and CDR2 from the germline V gene are MDHEN and SYDVKM. The CDR3 is CASSGWTGNYGYTF. Here the CDR3 DNA reads TGTGCCAGCAGTGGGTGGACAGGGAATTATGGCTACACCTTC.

The rearrangement uses TRBV5-6 and TRBJ2-7, with 13 bases identical to TRBD2. Per the germline V gene, CDR1 is SGHDT and CDR2 is YYEEEE. The junction had 8 bases not matched to a gene; V was cut back by 4 bases and J by 4 bases. The CDR3 is 16 residues long. For the CDR3, the DNA is TGTGCCAGCAGCCCCTGGACTAGCGGGAGAATTTACGAGCAGTACTTC. Amino acids: CASSPWTSGRIYEQYF.

V gene TRBV27 combines with J gene TRBJ2-3; no firm D call. Between the trimmed V and J ends, which lost 2 bases and 2 bases, there was a span of 5 bases. CDR1 and CDR2 from the germline V gene are MNHEY and SMNVEV (reference sequence). The CDR3 totals 13 residues. CDR3 bases: TGTGCCAGCAGTTTACAGTCCACAGATACGCAGTATTTT. Amino acids: CASSLQSTDTQYF.

The chain uses TRBV6-5 and TRBJ1-4, with 10 bases aligning to TRBD1. The germline V gene has CDR1 MNHEY and CDR2 SVGAGI. This CDR3 contains 15 residues. With V trimmed by 5 bases and J by 7 bases, 7 bases remained unmatched. In DNA, the CDR3 is TGTGCCAGCAGTCCCCGGACAGGGGGGGGTGAAAAACTGTTTTTT. Its protein product is CASSPRTGGGEKLFF.

V usage is TRBV29-1 and J usage is TRBJ1-4, with D unresolved. V was trimmed by 6 bases and J by 8 bases, leaving 16 bases between them. Germline V gives CDR1 SQVTM, CDR2 ANQGSEA. The CDR3 runs 13 residues. The CDR3 DNA reads TGCAGCGTAGAGGGCCAGGCGGACGAAAAACTGTTTTTT. The encoded protein is CSVEGQADEKLFF.

The J gene is TRBJ2-5, the V gene TRBV4-3; D is unresolved. The CDR3 is made up of 13 amino acids. In germline, CDR1 is LGHNA, CDR2 YSLEER. Between the trimmed V and J ends, which lost 3 bases and 0 bases, there was a span of 5 bases. The CDR3 DNA reads TGCGCCAGCAGCCATCGGGACCAAGAGACCCAGTACTTC. The encoded protein is CASSHRDQETQYF.

V is TRBV18 and J is TRBJ2-5, with TRBD2 as a possible D gene (5 bases). Germline V gives CDR1 KGHSH, CDR2 LQKENI. Deletions cut 2 bases from V and 4 bases from J, with 8 bases between. CDR3 length equals 13 residues. The CDR3, as DNA: TGTGCCAGCTCACCAGAGGCGGGAGAGACCCAGTACTTC. Translation gives CASSPEAGETQYF.

V gene TRBV7-6 combines with J gene TRBJ1-4; D remains ambiguous. The CDR3 spans 14 residues. The germline V gene encodes CDR1 SGHVS and CDR2 FNYEAQ. Trimming left V 2 bases short and J 8 bases short, with 12 bases between. The CDR3 sequence is CASSLRGLREKLFF. Written as DNA, the CDR3 is TGTGCCAGCAGCTTAAGAGGACTAAGGGAAAAACTGTTTTTT.

The chain is built from TRBV29-1 and TRBJ1-2; 12 nucleotides match TRBD1. CDR3 length: 14 amino acids. V lost 5 bases to trimming and J lost 6 bases; unmatched junction nucleotides: 7. The germline V gene has CDR1 SQVTM and CDR2 ANQGSEA. The CDR3 loop is CSVRDRGRLDGYTF. In DNA form, the CDR3 reads TGCAGCGTTCGGGACAGGGGGCGTTTAGATGGCTACACCTTC.

The chain links TRBV27 to TRBJ1-5; perhaps TRBD1 as D (6 bases). CDR3 length: 15 amino acids. Trimming pared 8 bases from V and 2 bases from J, leaving 16 bases between. Germline CDR1 reads MNHEY; CDR2 reads SMNVEV (reference sequence). DNA of the CDR3: TGTGCCAGCGCCCGGGGGGCTGGGGGCAATCAGCCCCAGCATTTT. It translates to CASARGAGGNQPQHF.

The chain employs TRBV7-9 and TRBJ2-7; TRBD1 aligns across 10 bases. Germline lookup yields CDR1 SEHNR and CDR2 FQNEAQ (reference sequence). V shed 6 bases, J shed 6 bases, and the junction held 5 bases outside the gene matches. This CDR3 is 13 amino acids long. The CDR3 DNA sequence: TGTGCCAGCAGAAGACAGGGGGCGTCCGAGCAGTACTTC. This encodes CASRRQGASEQYF.

The V gene is TRBV19, the J gene TRBJ2-5; D is ambiguous. The tail of the sequence fits TRBJ2-7 better, so the J call may be wrong. The CDR3 consists of 13 residues. The germline gives CDR1 LNHDA, CDR2 SQIVND (reference sequence). CDR3 region: CASSMVRLGEQYF. The CDR3 DNA follows: TGTGCCAGTAGTATGGTCAGGCTAGGCGAGCAGTACTTC.

The chain joins TRBV5-1 to TRBJ2-2, with a weak D call TRBD1 (6 bases). Trimming removed 0 bases from V and 1 base from J, with 13 bases in between. This CDR3 comprises 17 residues. Germline loops: CDR1 SGHRS, CDR2 YFSETQ. The CDR3 DNA follows: TGCGCCAGCAGCTTGGGTCCGGTACAGGGGAACACCGGGGAGCTGTTTTTT. This encodes CASSLGPVQGNTGELFF.

The chain has TRBV28 and TRBJ2-1; 8 positions agree with TRBD1. Germline CDR1 MDHEN, CDR2 SYDVKM. The CDR3 is 18 amino acids. The J segment lost 4 bases and the V segment lost 4 bases, leaving 15 bases of the junction unmatched. CDR3 sequence reads: CASSSPARQGMWYNEQFF. As DNA, the CDR3 is TGTGCCAGCAGTTCGCCGGCCCGACAGGGGATGTGGTACAATGAGCAGTTCTTC.

This rearrangement joins TRBV15 to TRBJ2-5, with unresolved D. V lost 5 bases and J 5 bases, leaving 15 bases between the germline ends. CDR1 is LNHNV and CDR2 is YYDKDF in the germline V gene (reference sequence). This CDR3 is 14 amino acids long. The CDR3 DNA is TGTGCCACCAGCGACTCGCTTGACGGGGAGACCCAGTACTTC. Translation: CATSDSLDGETQYF.

The chain has TRBV7-9 and TRBJ2-3; TRBD2 matches at 8 bases. The CDR3 sequence is 14 residues long. Per the germline V gene, CDR1 is SEHNR and CDR2 is FQNEAQ (reference sequence). Trimming removed 11 bases from V and 0 bases from J; junction bases left unmatched: 7. The CDR3 sequence is CAGARGESTDTQYF. In DNA form, the CDR3 reads TGTGCCGGGGCGCGGGGGGAGAGCACAGATACGCAGTATTTT.

The DNA of the CDR3 is TGTGCCATCAGCCGGGACAGGGAGGGGAATGAGCAGTTCTTC. This encodes CAISRDREGNEQFF. The gene calls are TRBV10-3 and TRBJ2-1; TRBD1 matches 9 bases. Germline loops: CDR1 ENHRY, CDR2 SYGVKD. V lost 6 bases, J lost 7 bases, and 7 bases stayed unmatched. CDR3 size: 14 residues.

This clone was observed a few times. The chain links TRBV7-9 to TRBJ2-3, with D uncertain. The V end lost 3 bases, the J end lost 4 bases, and 5 bases lay between the germline ends. The CDR3 has 12 amino acids. Germline CDR1 and CDR2: SEHNR and FQNEAQ (reference sequence). CDR3 nucleotide sequence: TGTGCCAGCAGCTTCGGACCAGATACGCAGTATTTT. Encoded protein: CASSFGPDTQYF.

The chain employs TRBV11-2 and TRBJ2-5, with D unresolved. CDR3 length equals 11 residues. Trimming took off 5 bases at V and 5 bases at J, with 6 bases between the two ends. Germline CDR1 SGHAT, CDR2 FQNNGV. CDR3 nucleotides: TGTGCCAGCAGCGAGGCCGAGACCCAGTACTTC. Translating gives CASSEAETQYF.